These 30 T cell receptor beta chains were all obtained from the same sample, sequenced in a study of Ad26.COV2.S vaccination and SARS-CoV-2 variants. Sample treatment: around 19 received Ad26.COV2.S at low or high dose, single or two shots; about 5 received placebo; per-sample allocation not given. The study sampled participants on day 63 after the first vaccine or placebo injection. The table came from immunoSEQ multiplex PCR; TCRdb's copy has only in-frame clones and leaves some out. Of about 420,000 clones in the sample, around 89% were seen once. The starting material was peripheral blood, obtained in a trial of Ad26.COV2.S vaccine versus placebo. The receptor source for this set is a person between 18 and 65 years old who received the Ad26.COV2.S COVID-19 vaccine or a placebo.

J is TRBJ2-7 and V is TRBV2; 11 nucleotides agree with TRBD2. This CDR3 has 17 amino acids. The J segment lost 3 bases and the V segment lost 2 bases, leaving 9 bases of the junction unmatched. CDR1 SNHLY and CDR2 FYNNEI come from the germline V gene. The CDR3 here is CASSETLTSGGIYEQYF. Here the CDR3 DNA reads TGTGCCAGCAGTGAAACGCTAACTAGCGGGGGAATCTACGAGCAGTACTTC.

The V call is TRBV15, the J call TRBJ2-3; D remains ambiguous. Trimming pared 1 base from V and 6 bases from J, leaving 11 bases between. The CDR3 consists of 14 residues. The germline V gene encodes CDR1 LNHNV and CDR2 YYDKDF (reference sequence). The CDR3 region has the DNA TGTGCCACCAGCAGAGCGGTAGCAAGGGATACGCAGTATTTT. Translation gives CATSRAVARDTQYF.

The chain combines TRBV2 with TRBJ1-2; TRBD1 is a possible D gene (5 bases). CDR3 length: 14 residues. The V end lost 5 bases, the J end lost 0 bases, and 10 bases lay between the germline ends. Germline V gene data show CDR1 as SNHLY and CDR2 as FYNNEI. The CDR3 is CASSYQTANYGYTF. The CDR3 region has the DNA TGTGCCAGCAGTTACCAGACAGCTAACTATGGCTACACCTTC.

This chain uses TRBV6-5 with TRBJ2-7, with D perhaps TRBD1 (5 bases). The length of the CDR3 is 16 residues. The germline gives CDR1 MNHEY, CDR2 SVGAGI. The V and J ends lost 0 bases and 0 bases respectively, with 12 bases between them. This CDR3 reads CASSYSTADSSYEQYF. The CDR3 nucleotides read TGTGCCAGCAGTTACTCGACAGCCGATAGCTCCTACGAGCAGTACTTC.

This rearrangement joins TRBV9 to TRBJ1-6; D might be TRBD1 (6 bases). The germline gives CDR1 SGDLS, CDR2 YYNGEE. The CDR3 consists of 14 residues. Trimming took 3 bases from V and 6 from J, leaving 10 bases between them. CDR3 loop: CASSEGGFNSPLHF. Written as DNA, the CDR3 is TGTGCCAGCAGCGAGGGGGGTTTTAATTCACCCCTCCACTTT.

This sequence joins TRBV6-5 and TRBJ2-7, with 11 bases that match TRBD1. V was pared by 8 bases and J by 0 bases, with 3 bases of the junction left unmatched. This CDR3 comprises 14 residues. Germline assignment: CDR1 MNHEY and CDR2 SVGAGI. This CDR3 is CASRGTGGSYEQYF. The CDR3 DNA is TGTGCCAGCCGAGGGACAGGGGGCTCCTACGAGCAGTACTTC.

J is TRBJ2-5 and V is TRBV6-5, with no clear D. Per germline, CDR1 MNHEY and CDR2 SVGAGI. The CDR3 length is 13 residues. Trimming removed 0 bases at V and 5 bases at J, with 7 bases between. CDR3 residues: CASSYSGWETQYF. The CDR3 DNA follows: TGTGCCAGCAGTTACTCCGGGTGGGAGACCCAGTACTTC.

This clone was recorded only once. The V call is TRBV12-3 or TRBV12-4, the J call TRBJ1-3, with D hard to call. The CDR3 runs to 12 residues. V lost 1 base to trimming and J lost 9 bases, with 7 bases between them. CDR3 in DNA: TGTGCCAGCAGTTTAGTGGTTAGCACCATATATTTT. It codes for CASSLVVSTIYF.

The CDR3 region is CASSQEASGVRETQYF. For the CDR3, the DNA is TGTGCCAGCAGCCAAGAAGCTAGCGGGGTTCGGGAGACCCAGTACTTC. V usage is TRBV3-1 (or the pseudogene TRBV3-2) and J usage is TRBJ2-5; 9 bases match TRBD2. CDR1 is LGHDT, CDR2 YNNKEL, per germline (reference sequence). The trim removed 0 bases at V and 5 bases at J, leaving 7 bases unmatched. This CDR3 is 16 amino acids long.

The chain uses TRBV6-5 and TRBJ2-7, with 9 bases fitting TRBD1. V trimming: 6 bases; J trimming: 5 bases; junction bases outside the gene matches: 8. The CDR3 runs to 14 residues. Germline lookup yields CDR1 MNHEY and CDR2 SVGAGI. CDR3 nucleotide sequence: TGTGCCAGCAGGTGGGGGACAGGGTTCAACGAGCAGTACTTC. It yields the protein CASRWGTGFNEQYF.

Note on this clone: This same CDR3 is encoded by further DNA sequences in the sample. CDR3: CASSYRGLNTEAFF. The CDR3 region has the DNA TGTGCCAGCAGTTACCGCGGACTGAACACTGAAGCTTTCTTT. V gene TRBV6-5 combines with J gene TRBJ1-1; unclear D gene. The CDR3 length is 14 residues. Germline CDR1 and CDR2: MNHEY and SVGAGI. Deletions cut 2 bases from V and 0 bases from J, with 7 bases between.

V usage is TRBV19 and J usage is TRBJ1-6; D may be TRBD1 (5 bases). The germline V and J ends were trimmed by 1 base and 6 bases, with 10 bases remaining between them. The germline V gene encodes CDR1 LNHDA and CDR2 SQIVND (reference sequence). This CDR3 spans 15 amino acids. The CDR3 spells CASSIGREANSPLHF. The CDR3 DNA reads as TGTGCCAGTAGTATAGGCAGGGAAGCTAATTCACCCCTCCACTTT.

This clone was counted a single time. This rearrangement joins TRBV28 to TRBJ2-3, with 12 bases fitting TRBD2. Germline CDR1 MDHEN, CDR2 SYDVKM. The CDR3 is 16 amino acids. V gave up 5 bases and J gave up 0 bases; unmatched junction bases: 3. In DNA form, the CDR3 reads TGTGCCAGCAGTCTCACTAGCGGGGGGAGCACAGATACGCAGTATTTT. It is translated as CASSLTSGGSTDTQYF.

This CDR3 reads CSARGSWRTSGETQYF. CDR3 DNA sequence: TGCAGCGCTCGCGGTTCGTGGCGGACTAGCGGTGAGACCCAGTACTTC. J is TRBJ2-5 and V is TRBV29-1, with TRBD2 matching over 10 bases. The germline V gene has CDR1 SQVTM and CDR2 ANQGSEA. This CDR3 contains 16 residues. Germline trimming cut 7 bases from V and 5 bases from J; bases unmatched to any gene: 16.

The rearrangement uses TRBV7-9 and TRBJ1-4; a possible D gene is TRBD1 (5 bases). In germline, CDR1 is SEHNR, CDR2 FQNEAQ (reference sequence). This CDR3 is built from 14 residues. V was cut by 3 bases and J by 5 bases, with 10 bases left in between. CDR3 sequence: CASSFSQGNEKLFF. For the CDR3, the DNA is TGTGCCAGCAGCTTCAGTCAGGGCAATGAAAAACTGTTTTTT. The full variable domain, its missing parts supplied by reference TRBV7-9 and TRBJ1-4, is DTGVSQNPRHKITKRGQNVTFRCDPISEHNRLYWYRQTLGQGPEFLTYFQNEAQLEKSRLLSDRFSAERPKGSFSTLEIQRTEQGDSAMYLCASSFSQGNEKLFFGSGTQLSVL.

This chain connects TRBV7-9 to TRBJ1-5; D not certain. Trimming removed 1 base at V and 11 bases at J, with 12 bases between. Germline assignment: CDR1 SEHNR and CDR2 FQNEAQ (reference sequence). This CDR3 is built from 13 residues. DNA of the CDR3: TGTGCCAGCAGCTTAGGAGGCTCAGAGGCCCAGCATTTT. Its translation: CASSLGGSEAQHF.

The chain's CDR3 is CATSRGTSGTGGRQYF. The DNA for the CDR3 is TGTGCCACCAGCAGAGGAACCTCCGGGACAGGGGGCCGGCAGTACTTC. The chain has TRBV15 and TRBJ2-7, with 12 bases lining up with TRBD1. In germline, CDR1 is LNHNV, CDR2 YYDKDF (reference sequence). The trim removed 1 base at V and 9 bases at J, leaving 10 bases unmatched. CDR3 size: 16 residues.

The chain couples TRBV15 to TRBJ1-4; D is perhaps TRBD1 (5 bases). There are 14 residues in the CDR3. V was shortened by 6 bases and J by 6 bases, with 14 bases between the two germline ends. Germline V gene sequence: CDR1 LNHNV, CDR2 YYDKDF (reference sequence). The CDR3 region has the DNA TGTGCCACCAGTAAGACAGCCGTTGATGAAAAACTGTTTTTT. Translating gives CATSKTAVDEKLFF.

This chain uses TRBV7-2 with TRBJ1-6; TRBD1 aligns across 9 bases. The germline V gene has CDR1 SGHTA and CDR2 FQGNSA. This CDR3 spans 16 amino acids. V shed 4 bases and J 6 bases; nucleotides not matched to a gene: 7. The CDR3 protein is CASSSGTGFINSPLHF. The CDR3 coding sequence is TGTGCCAGCAGCTCGGGGACAGGGTTTATTAATTCACCCCTCCACTTT. The full variable domain, its missing parts supplied by reference TRBV7-2 and TRBJ1-6, is GAGVSQSPSNKVTEKGKDVELRCDPISGHTALYWYRQSLGQGLEFLIYFQGNSAPDKSGLPSDRFSAERTGGSVSTLTIQRTQQEDSAVYLCASSSGTGFINSPLHFGNGTRLTVT.

The rearrangement joins TRBV6-5 to TRBJ2-7; no reliable D call. The length of the CDR3 is 16 residues. The germline V gene has CDR1 MNHEY and CDR2 SVGAGI. Trimming left V 4 bases short and J 2 bases short, with 18 bases between. The CDR3 protein is CASSLTYLTLTYEQYF. The CDR3 nucleotides read TGTGCCAGCAGTTTAACTTACTTGACACTCACCTACGAGCAGTACTTC.

Comments on this clone: One end of the junction varies from germline; a read error may be responsible. V is TRBV23-1 and J is TRBJ1-4, with D uncertain. TRBV23-1 belongs to the ORF category, with a function that is uncertain. CDR3 length: 13 residues. Written as DNA, the CDR3 is TGCGCCAGCAGTAAAGGGCCCCAACGGGGATTTTATTTT. Protein sequence: CASSKGPQRGFYF.

Regarding this clone: The same CDR3 can be traced to other DNA sequences in this sample. CDR3 in DNA: TGTGCCAGCTCCTCGACAGGGGGCTACGAGCAGTACTTC. Protein: CASSSTGGYEQYF. This rearrangement joins TRBV27 to TRBJ2-7; TRBD1 aligns across 9 bases. The germline CDR1 and CDR2 sequences are MNHEY and SMNVEV (reference sequence). J was trimmed by 3 bases and V by 8 bases; bases with no gene match: 5. The CDR3 length is 13 residues.

The chain recombines TRBV7-2 with TRBJ2-5, with TRBD2 identical over 8 bases. CDR1 is SGHTA, CDR2 FQGNSA, per germline. The junction had 2 bases not matched to a gene; V was cut back by 3 bases and J by 5 bases. This CDR3 is built from 13 residues. The chain's CDR3 is CASSFGGGETQYF. As DNA, the CDR3 is TGTGCCAGCAGCTTTGGCGGGGGGGAGACCCAGTACTTC.

This chain uses TRBV9 with TRBJ2-1, with D perhaps assigned TRBD1 or TRBD2 (5 bases each). The V gene's germline CDR1 is SGDLS and CDR2 YYNGEE. This CDR3 region has 15 residues. Between the trimmed V and J ends, which lost 4 bases and 6 bases, there was a span of 17 bases. The CDR3 here is CASSLTGTGANEQFF. The CDR3 coding sequence is TGTGCCAGCAGCTTAACCGGGACCGGCGCCAATGAGCAGTTCTTC.

CDR3 bases: TGTGCCAGCAGTACCGTATTTGATGAGCAGATGGTCGACTATGGCTACACCTTC. Translating gives CASSTVFDEQMVDYGYTF. V and J are TRBV3-1 (or the pseudogene TRBV3-2) and TRBJ1-2; D is uncertain. Trimming stripped 6 bases from V and 3 bases from J, with 26 bases between. The CDR3 spans 18 residues. Germline CDR1 and CDR2: LGHDT and YNNKEL (reference sequence).

The chain links TRBV6-5 to TRBJ1-3; D not resolved. The germline CDR1 and CDR2 sequences are MNHEY and SVGAGI. The CDR3 covers 11 residues. V shed 7 bases and J shed 4 bases, with 5 bases lying between them. The CDR3 protein is CASTRGNTIYF. The DNA of the CDR3 is TGTGCCAGCACACGGGGAAACACCATATATTTT.

The rearrangement uses TRBV3-1 (or the pseudogene TRBV3-2) and TRBJ2-3, with D possibly being TRBD2 (6 bases). Germline assignment: CDR1 LGHDT and CDR2 YNNKEL (reference sequence). The CDR3 consists of 16 residues. Trimming left V 3 bases short and J 2 bases short, with 15 bases between. For the CDR3, the DNA is TGTGCCAGCAGCCAGTTTGTCGGGGGACTCACAGATACGCAGTATTTT. It codes for CASSQFVGGLTDTQYF.

This chain uses TRBV7-2 with TRBJ1-1, with 10 bases lining up with TRBD1. The germline CDR1 and CDR2 sequences are SGHTA and FQGNSA. The ends lost 6 bases at V and 4 bases at J; junction bases unmatched: 8. The CDR3 is 15 residues long. DNA for the CDR3: TGTGCCAGCAGTACGACAGGGGGCTCGCGCACTGAAGCTTTCTTT. This sequence encodes CASSTTGGSRTEAFF.

The rearrangement joins TRBV28 to TRBJ2-3; 9 positions agree with TRBD1. Germline V gene sequence: CDR1 MDHEN, CDR2 SYDVKM. This CDR3 spans 14 amino acids. V shed 10 bases and J 2 bases; nucleotides not matched to a gene: 7. CDR3 sequence (DNA): TGTGCCACCCAAAGGGACAGGGCCACAGATACGCAGTATTTT. This sequence encodes CATQRDRATDTQYF.

The J gene is TRBJ2-3, the V gene TRBV5-5; D unclear. Looked up from germline, CDR1 is SGHKS and CDR2 is YYEKEE (reference sequence). The length of the CDR3 is 14 residues. Trimming pared 5 bases from V and 4 bases from J, leaving 14 bases between. The CDR3, as DNA: TGTGCCAGCAGTCCGACCCCTGGAGCAGATACGCAGTATTTT. Amino acid sequence: CASSPTPGADTQYF.